The 23 T cell receptor beta chains presented below share a single source sample, sequenced in a study of T cells in Graves' hyperthyroidism and ophthalmopathy. Regions amplified from RNA transcripts were the TCR beta CDR3 regions. First-round RT-PCR targeting the TCR CDR3 was performed with the HTBI primer set. Using its own MiXCR run on the multiplex PCR reads, TCRdb lists one record per CDR3 protein. This sample has hundreds of thousands of distinct CDR3 sequences, with 14% found just once. Material for sequencing was blood. Receptors originate from a woman aged 40 to 55 with Graves' hyperthyroidism.

This clonotype was counted once. The gene calls are TRBV3-1 and TRBJ2-3; D remains unclear. Trimming took off 1 base at V and 5 bases at J, with 10 bases between the two ends. CDR1 is LGHDT, CDR2 YNNKEL, per germline (reference sequence). The CDR3 covers 14 residues. The CDR3 DNA sequence: TGTGCCAGCAGCCAAGCGGCTAGGAGAGATACGCAGTATTTT. Translating it yields CASSQAARRDTQYF.

This chain uses TRBV5-5 with TRBJ1-1; D is undetermined. V was shortened by 4 bases and J by 4 bases, with 17 bases between the two germline ends. The length of the CDR3 is 15 residues. From germline, CDR1 is SGHKS and CDR2 YYEKEE (reference sequence). The CDR3 loop reads CASSQRISGATEAFF. The CDR3 coding sequence is TGTGCCAGCAGCCAAAGGATATCTGGAGCCACTGAAGCTTTCTTT.

J is TRBJ2-3 and V is TRBV14, with D perhaps TRBD1 (6 bases). V lost 4 bases, J lost 8 bases, and 13 bases lay in between. The V gene's germline CDR1 is SGHDN and CDR2 FVKESK. The CDR3 consists of 13 residues. The CDR3 nucleotides are TGTGCCAGCAGCCGAGCCGGGACAATTACGCAGTATTTT. As protein: CASSRAGTITQYF.

The genes are TRBV12-3 or TRBV12-4 and TRBJ1-2, with a weak D call TRBD1 (6 bases). This CDR3 has 14 amino acids. Trimming removed 3 bases from V and 2 bases from J, with 10 bases in between. This CDR3 is CASSFGQFNYGYTF. CDR3 DNA: TGTGCCAGCAGTTTTGGACAGTTCAACTATGGCTACACCTTC.

The J gene is TRBJ2-1, the V gene TRBV7-2, with TRBD2 identical over 8 bases. Trimming took 5 bases from V and 3 from J; bases not matched to a gene: 12. The CDR3 sequence is 17 residues long. Germline V gene data show CDR1 as SGHTA and CDR2 as FQGNSA. DNA of the CDR3: TGTGCCAGCAGCCTAGACCCCACTACTAGCGGCTACAATGAGCAGTTCTTC. This encodes CASSLDPTTSGYNEQFF.

Written as DNA, the CDR3 is TGTGCCAGCAGTGAAGGCAGGGGGATTCCCGGGGAGCTGTTTTTT. Protein sequence: CASSEGRGIPGELFF. The V and J genes are TRBV2 and TRBJ2-2; 7 bases agree with TRBD1. The CDR3 sequence is 15 residues long. V was pared by 1 base and J by 6 bases, with 5 bases of the junction left unmatched. The germline gives CDR1 SNHLY, CDR2 FYNNEI.

V usage is TRBV28 and J usage is TRBJ1-5; D gene uncertain. Trimming stripped 7 bases from V and 0 bases from J, with 13 bases between. Germline CDR1 and CDR2: MDHEN and SYDVKM. The CDR3 length is 15 residues. Here the CDR3 reads CASTSWNYSNQPQHF. Here the CDR3 DNA reads TGTGCCAGCACTTCTTGGAATTATAGCAATCAGCCCCAGCATTTT.

In its sample, this clonotype was seen a few times. The rearrangement links TRBV4-1 to TRBJ2-2, with D tentatively TRBD1 or TRBD2 (5 bases each). The CDR3 covers 17 residues. Trimming took off 1 base at V and 0 bases at J, with 12 bases between the two ends. Germline CDR1 MGHRA, CDR2 YSYEKL. The CDR3 DNA reads TGCGCCAGCAGCCAAGGAGACGGGGCAGCGAACACCGGGGAGCTGTTTTTT. It codes for CASSQGDGAANTGELFF.

Concerning this clonotype: A much more abundant neighbour one base away suggests this may be a read error. The chain combines TRBV7-3 with TRBJ2-1; a possible D gene is TRBD2 (5 bases). The DNA end is a closer match to TRBJ2-7, so the J assignment may be wrong. The CDR3 covers 14 residues. Looked up from germline, CDR1 is SGHTA and CDR2 is FQGTGA. CDR3 sequence reads: CASSLNSAYNEQYF. DNA of the CDR3: TGTGCCAGCAGCTTAAATAGCGCGTACAATGAGCAGTACTTC.

Many counts were recorded for this clonotype. The V gene is TRBV12-3 or TRBV12-4, the J gene TRBJ1-3; D not resolved. With 5 bases removed from V and 4 bases from J, the gap between germline ends came to 6 bases. The CDR3 is 12 residues long. The CDR3 DNA sequence: TGTGCCAGCAGTGACTCCGGAAACACCATATATTTT. This translates into CASSDSGNTIYF.

As concerns this clonotype: A clone one base away is much larger, so this may be a read error. This chain connects TRBV20-1 to TRBJ2-2, with a tentative D call TRBD2 (5 bases). Per the germline V gene, CDR1 is DFQATT and CDR2 is SNEGSKA (reference sequence). The CDR3 covers 15 residues. The DNA of the CDR3 is TGCAGTGCTAGAGATCGGCAGTGGTACACCGGGGAGCTGCTTTTT. Residues: CSARDRQWYTGELLF.

There are a few counts of this clonotype. The chain uses TRBV20-1 and TRBJ2-2; 10 nucleotides match TRBD2. This CDR3 has 17 residues. Trimming removed 0 bases from V and 4 bases from J; junction bases left unmatched: 8. Germline CDR1 DFQATT, CDR2 SNEGSKA (reference sequence). CDR3 nucleotide sequence: TGCAGTGCTAGAGATGCCGGAGCGGGAGGGTTCACCGGGGAGCTGTTTTTT. This codes for CSARDAGAGGFTGELFF.

The table lists this clonotype with many counts. The V and J genes are TRBV27 and TRBJ2-1; 16 nucleotides align to TRBD2. Trimming cost V 4 bases and J 12 bases; bases outside gene matches: 3. The CDR3 spans 14 residues. CDR1 and CDR2 (germline): MNHEY, SMNVEV (reference sequence). CDR3 in DNA: TGTGCCAGCAGTTCCGGGACTAGCGGGAGGGTGCAGTTCTTC. It codes for CASSSGTSGRVQFF.

This clonotype was seen repeatedly, ten times or more. This chain connects TRBV9 to TRBJ2-7; 9 bases map to TRBD2. Per the germline V gene, CDR1 is SGDLS and CDR2 is YYNGEE. This CDR3 has 14 amino acids. Losses at the gene ends were 0 bases for V and 4 bases for J; bases not matched to a gene: 2. CDR3 residues: CASSVGTSGYEQYF. The CDR3 region has the DNA TGTGCCAGCAGCGTAGGCACTAGCGGGTACGAGCAGTACTTC.

J is TRBJ2-1 and V is TRBV7-9; 8 positions match TRBD1. Germline lookup yields CDR1 SEHNR and CDR2 FQNEAQ (reference sequence). The CDR3 is made up of 15 amino acids. V was pared by 6 bases and J by 5 bases, with 9 bases of the junction left unmatched. CDR3 in DNA: TGTGCCAGCAGTTTCGGACAGGGCCAAGACAATGAGCAGTTCTTC. As protein: CASSFGQGQDNEQFF. Supplemented by reference TRBV7-9 and TRBJ2-1, the full variable domain reads DTGVSQNPRHKITKRGQNVTFRCDPISEHNRLYWYRQTLGQGPEFLTYFQNEAQLEKSRLLSDRFSAERPKGSFSTLEIQRTEQGDSAMYLCASSFGQGQDNEQFFGPGTRLTVL.

The table lists this clonotype with many counts. The chain is built from TRBV29-1 and TRBJ1-2; no reliable D call. Trimming removed 1 base at V and 3 bases at J, with 12 bases between. Germline CDR1 is SQVTM and CDR2 is ANQGSEA. The CDR3 runs 14 residues. CDR3: CSVEASDGYYGYTF. As DNA, the CDR3 is TGCAGCGTTGAAGCTTCGGACGGATACTATGGCTACACCTTC.

V is TRBV2 and J is TRBJ2-7, with 8 bases aligning to TRBD1. The CDR3 consists of 12 residues. Germline CDR1 and CDR2: SNHLY and FYNNEI. V was pared by 11 bases and J by 6 bases, with 9 bases of the junction left unmatched. The DNA for the CDR3 is TGTGCCTCTCTGAGGACAGGGCTCGAGCAGTACTTC. Protein product: CASLRTGLEQYF.

This clonotype was seen at least ten times. The chain couples TRBV28 to TRBJ1-5; 11 positions agree with TRBD1. V dropped 6 bases and J dropped 4; count of bases not matched to a gene: 5. Looked up from germline, CDR1 is MDHEN and CDR2 is SYDVKM. The CDR3 contains 15 residues. The CDR3 nucleotides are TGTGCCAGCAGGGACAGGGGGCGGGGGAATCAGCCCCAGCATTTT. Protein sequence: CASRDRGRGNQPQHF.

V and J are TRBV6-2 or TRBV6-3 and TRBJ1-2; TRBD1 agrees at 9 bases. The CDR3 extends over 14 amino acids. After removal of 5 bases from V and 8 bases from J, the junction contained 9 bases not matched to a gene. CDR1 MNHEY and CDR2 SVGEGT come from the germline V gene. CDR3 sequence: CASSPGTGIMGYTF. The CDR3 bases are TGTGCCAGCAGTCCAGGGACAGGGATAATGGGCTACACCTTC.

Worth noting for this clonotype: One end of the junction is discordant with germline, which a read error may explain. The chain recombines TRBV18 with TRBJ1-2; D gene ambiguous. Germline V gene data show CDR1 as KGHSH and CDR2 as LQKENI. CDR3 length: 15 amino acids. In DNA, the CDR3 is TGTGCCAGCTCACCCCTCACCGGGCTGCCCTATGCCTACACCTTC. It translates to CASSPLTGLPYAYTF.

There are a few counts of this clonotype. This sequence joins TRBV6-2 or TRBV6-3 and TRBJ2-1; the D gene is possibly TRBD2 (5 bases). V lost 6 bases, J lost 9 bases, and 18 bases lay in between. From germline, CDR1 is MNHEY and CDR2 SVGEGT. This CDR3 spans 14 amino acids. The CDR3 reads CASSPRGSRGEQFF. The CDR3 coding sequence is TGTGCCAGCAGCCCCCGGGGTAGCCGCGGTGAGCAGTTCTTC.

This clonotype was seen repeatedly, ten times or more. The V call is TRBV5-5, the J call TRBJ2-5; 8 nucleotides line up with TRBD1. The CDR3 runs 13 residues. Germline CDR1 SGHKS, CDR2 YYEKEE (reference sequence). Unmatched junction bases numbered 1, after V lost 3 bases and J lost 3 bases. The CDR3 DNA sequence: TGTGCCAGCAGCTGGACAGGGAAAGAGACCCAGTACTTC. Protein: CASSWTGKETQYF.

In this sample, this clonotype turned up a few times. V usage is TRBV20-1 and J usage is TRBJ2-3, with 9 bases aligning to TRBD2. This CDR3 has 15 amino acids. Unmatched junction bases numbered 9, after V lost 6 bases and J lost 2 bases. Germline V gene sequence: CDR1 DFQATT, CDR2 SNEGSKA (reference sequence). The CDR3 DNA is TGCAGTGCCCCCCTAGCGGGGCAATTCACAGATACGCAGTATTTT. Encoded protein: CSAPLAGQFTDTQYF.